A selection of T cell receptor beta chains follows, all from one sample in a study of shared clonotypes between healthy human individuals. TCRdb keeps only in-frame clones here, not all; method: immunoSEQ multiplex PCR. The sample shows about 1.1 million clones, about 80% of them seen only once. Sequenced material: memory CD4+ T cells from PBMCs. These receptors all stem from a man between 18 and 29 years old in good health. Some clones in this sample may be carry-over from other donors' samples. Each CDR3 is given with its conserved first and last residue. Each record gives: D gene, V gene, clone size, J gene, CDR3 DNA, CDR3 protein. A D gene is named only where the DNA matches it firmly. The size field is filled for only some rows; it gives once, few, many or a size class.

>-|TRBV19|-|TRBJ2-5
TGTGCCAGTAGTATCGGAGGGACAAAGACCCAGTACTTC
CASSIGGTKTQYF
>TRBD2|TRBV5-1|-|TRBJ2-1
TGCGCCAGCAGCGCAAGGAGCGGGAGGTATGAGCAGTTCTTC
CASSARSGRYEQFF
>TRBD1|TRBV5-6|-|TRBJ2-3
TGTGCCAGCAGCTTGGGTGTGGACAGGGTTACAGATACGCAGTATTTT
CASSLGVDRVTDTQYF
>-|TRBV28|few|TRBJ1-1
TGTGCCAGCAGTCGACGGACAGCCGCACAAAACCGGGGCACTGAAGCTTTCTTT
CASSRRTAAQNRGTEAFF
>-|TRBV18|-|TRBJ2-5
TGTGCCAGCTCACCACGCGGCAGCCAAGAGACCCAGTACTTC
CASSPRGSQETQYF
>TRBD1|TRBV7-8|-|TRBJ2-5
TGTGCCAGCAGCTTACAGGGGACAGGGGGGCCGAAGACCCAGTACTTC
CASSLQGTGGPKTQYF
>-|TRBV11-2|-|TRBJ1-2
TGTGCCAGCAGCATCCCCAGCGGGGGAATCAGCTATGGCTACACCTTC
CASSIPSGGISYGYTF
>TRBD2|TRBV18|-|TRBJ2-7
TGTGCCAGCTCACCACGAATAGCGGGAGCGGCTGACGAGCAGTACTTC
CASSPRIAGAADEQYF
>-|TRBV18|-|TRBJ2-6
TGTGCCAGCTCCCCGGACATCTCTGGGGCCAACGTCCTGACTTTC
CASSPDISGANVLTF
>TRBD2|TRBV28|once|TRBJ2-7
TGTGCCAGCAGTTTATTGGCGGGGGTAGGGCCTTACGAGCAGTACTTC
CASSLLAGVGPYEQYF
>-|TRBV10-2|-|TRBJ2-2
TGCGCCAGCAGTGAGCAGGACACCGGGGAGCTGTTTTTT
CASSEQDTGELFF
>-|TRBV5-1|-|TRBJ2-3
TGCGCCAGCAGCTTGGGGTCAGTCAGCACAGATACGCAGTATTTT
CASSLGSVSTDTQYF
>TRBD2|TRBV25-1|-|TRBJ2-5
TGTGCCAGCATCGGGACTAGTCGAAAGACCCAGTACTTC
CASIGTSRKTQYF
>-|TRBV18|few|TRBJ2-1
TGTGCCAGCTCACCAGACCAAAACAATGAGCAGTTCTTC
CASSPDQNNEQFF
>-|TRBV18|-|TRBJ2-5
TGTGCCAGCTCACAACAGGGAATGGGGGAGACCCAGTACTTC
CASSQQGMGETQYF
>-|TRBV2|-|TRBJ1-4
TGTGCCAGCGGGGGGGCGGTTGCAACTAATGAAAAACTGTTTTTT
CASGGAVATNEKLFF
>TRBD2|TRBV4-2|few|TRBJ2-1
TGTGCCAGCAGCCAAGCCTGGGGACTAGCGGGAGGAGGCTACAATGAGCAGTTCTTC
CASSQAWGLAGGGYNEQFF
>TRBD1|TRBV5-1|-|TRBJ2-3
TGCGCCAGCAGCCGGCAGGGGGCGCATGGCACAGATACGCAGTATTTT
CASSRQGAHGTDTQYF
>-|TRBV7-6|-|TRBJ2-5
TGTGCCAGCAGCTTAGGTATCGGAACGGGCCAAGAGACCCAGTACTTC
CASSLGIGTGQETQYF
>-|TRBV12-5|few|TRBJ2-1
TGTGCTAGTGGTCCGCAAGGACGGCAGTACAATGAGCAGTTCTTC
CASGPQGRQYNEQFF
>-|TRBV7-2|-|TRBJ2-3
TGTGCCAGCAGCCCCCATCAGCCCACAGATACGCAGTATTTT
CASSPHQPTDTQYF
>TRBD2|TRBV5-1|-|TRBJ2-3
TGCGCCAGCAGCCCCTGGTGGGGCGGGGGGACTAGCACAGATACGCAGTATTTT
CASSPWWGGGTSTDTQYF
>-|TRBV7-2|-|TRBJ2-3
TGTGCCAGCAGCTCCTTAGCGACTGGCACAGATACGCAGTATTTT
CASSSLATGTDTQYF
>-|TRBV18|many|TRBJ2-3
TGTGCCAGCTCACCACTGAAGACAGATACGCAGTATTTT
CASSPLKTDTQYF
>TRBD1|TRBV6-5|many|TRBJ1-2
TGTGCCAGCAGTTACGTGAGGACAGGGTATGGCTACACCTTC
CASSYVRTGYGYTF